This T cell receptor (beta chain) was recovered during a study of control samples from healthy donors and cancer patients. This table comes from immunoSEQ multiplex PCR, and its TCRdb copy is limited to in-frame clones, with some not included. The sample yields approximately 90,000 clones, about 85% seen once. Germline values: CDR1 MGHDK, CDR2 SYGVNS. This CDR3 is 13 amino acids long. Deletions cut 6 bases from V and 2 bases from J, with 10 bases between. Input material: blood. J is TRBJ1-2 and V is TRBV25-1; D is uncertain. This clonotype was sampled from a woman in her seventies in good health. CDR3 residues: CASSSTQNYGYTF. Written as DNA, the CDR3 is TGTGCCAGCAGCTCGACTCAAAACTATGGCTACACCTTC.